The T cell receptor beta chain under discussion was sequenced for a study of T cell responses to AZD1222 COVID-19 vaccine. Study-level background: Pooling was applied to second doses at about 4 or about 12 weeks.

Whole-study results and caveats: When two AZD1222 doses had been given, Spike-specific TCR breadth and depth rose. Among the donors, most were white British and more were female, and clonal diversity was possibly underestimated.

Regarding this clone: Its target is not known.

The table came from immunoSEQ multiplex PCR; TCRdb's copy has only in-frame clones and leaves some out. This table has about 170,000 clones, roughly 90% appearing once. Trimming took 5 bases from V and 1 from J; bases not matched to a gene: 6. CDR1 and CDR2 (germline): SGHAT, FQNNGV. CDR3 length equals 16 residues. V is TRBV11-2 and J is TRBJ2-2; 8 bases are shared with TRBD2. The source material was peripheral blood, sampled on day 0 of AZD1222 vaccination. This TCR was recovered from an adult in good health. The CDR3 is CASSRTGLVNTGELFF. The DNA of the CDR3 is TGTGCCAGCAGCCGCACGGGACTAGTGAACACCGGGGAGCTGTTTTTT.